Listed below are T cell receptor beta chains from one sample, sequenced in a study of cytomegalovirus exposure and HLA in healthy donors. Clones were read by immunoSEQ multiplex PCR, and TCRdb kept only the in-frame ones, dropping some. The table has 150,000 to 200,000 clones, around nine tenths seen once. Input material: PBMCs. These receptors were taken from a man younger than 35 in good health and CMV-seropositive. CDR3s include the opening cysteine and the closing phenylalanine or tryptophan. The D gene is left open where the match is weak. Part of the rows lack a size; the others show once, few, many or a class for expanded clones.

d_call	v_call	j_call	clone_size	cdr3_nt	cdr3_aa
NA	TRBV18	TRBJ1-1	once	TGTGCCAGCTCACCACCTACAGGGTACACTGAAGCTTTCTTT	CASSPPTGYTEAFF
NA	TRBV18	TRBJ2-2	NA	TGTGCCAGCTCACCCGGACGACAGAGCGGGGAGCTGTTTTTT	CASSPGRQSGELFF
NA	TRBV27	TRBJ2-1	NA	TGTGCCAGTGCTACCTACAATGAGCAGTTCTTC	CASATYNEQFF
NA	TRBV25-1	TRBJ2-3	NA	TGTGCCAGCAGGCCATCGGGGGATACGCAGTATTTT	CASRPSGDTQYF
NA	TRBV7-7	TRBJ1-5	NA	TGTGCTAGCAGCTTAGCGGCGCCGAGGTTGACCGGCAATCAGCCCCAGCATTTT	CASSLAAPRLTGNQPQHF
NA	TRBV2	TRBJ2-7	NA	TGTGCCAGCAGTGGGAGTCGTTCCCTGAGCTCCTACGAGCAGTACTTC	CASSGSRSLSSYEQYF
TRBD1	TRBV14	TRBJ2-5	NA	TGTGCCAGCAGCCATCCCGGGACAGGGTGGCGGACCCAGTACTTC	CASSHPGTGWRTQYF
NA	TRBV7-2	TRBJ1-6	NA	TGTGCCAGCAGCTTAGCGTGGGCCTCCTATAATTCACCCCTCCACTTT	CASSLAWASYNSPLHF
NA	TRBV9	TRBJ2-7	few	TGTGCCAGCAGCGTAGGGGCCCTTCCAACCGAGCAGTACTTC	CASSVGALPTEQYF
TRBD1	TRBV4-2	TRBJ1-2	NA	TGTGCCAGCAGCCAGGATGGGACAGGGCCTACCTATGGCTACACCTTC	CASSQDGTGPTYGYTF
TRBD2	TRBV6-5	TRBJ2-7	NA	TGTGCCAGCAGTATAGCGGGGGCCTACGAGCAGTACTTC	CASSIAGAYEQYF
TRBD2	TRBV18	TRBJ2-5	NA	TGTGCCAGCTCACCAGACGGGGGGGGCCAGCAGACCCAGTACTTC	CASSPDGGGQQTQYF
TRBD1	TRBV19	TRBJ2-1	NA	TGTGCCAGTAGGCTGGACAGGGCGAGGGAGCAGTTCTTC	CASRLDRAREQFF